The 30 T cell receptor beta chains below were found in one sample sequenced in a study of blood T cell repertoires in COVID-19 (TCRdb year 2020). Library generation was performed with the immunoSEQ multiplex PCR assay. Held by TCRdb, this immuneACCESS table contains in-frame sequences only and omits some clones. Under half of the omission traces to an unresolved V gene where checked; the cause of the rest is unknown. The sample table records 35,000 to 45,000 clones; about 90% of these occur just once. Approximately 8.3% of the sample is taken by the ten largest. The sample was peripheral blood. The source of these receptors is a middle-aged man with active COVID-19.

DNA of the CDR3: TGTGCCAGCAGCCCGGGACAGGGTGGCACAGATACGCAGTATTTT. This encodes CASSPGQGGTDTQYF. This rearrangement joins TRBV5-5 to TRBJ2-3; TRBD1 matches at 9 bases. The CDR3 runs 15 residues. The V segment lost 4 bases and the J segment 1 base; nucleotides outside the gene matches: 4. The germline V gene encodes CDR1 SGHKS and CDR2 YYEKEE (reference sequence).

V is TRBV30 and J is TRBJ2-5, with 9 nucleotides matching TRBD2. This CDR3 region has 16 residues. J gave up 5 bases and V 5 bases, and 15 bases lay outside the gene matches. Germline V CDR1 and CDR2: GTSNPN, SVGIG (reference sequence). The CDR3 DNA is TGTGCCTGGGCCTCGGGGGTTAGCGGGAGTGGGGAGACCCAGTACTTC. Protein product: CAWASGVSGSGETQYF. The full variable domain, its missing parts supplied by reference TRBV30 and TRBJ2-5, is SQTIHQWPATLVQPVGSPLSLECTVEGTSNPNLYWYRQAAGRGLQLLFYSVGIGQISSEVPQNLSASRPQDRQFILSSKKLLLSDSGFYLCAWASGVSGSGETQYFGPGTRLLVL.

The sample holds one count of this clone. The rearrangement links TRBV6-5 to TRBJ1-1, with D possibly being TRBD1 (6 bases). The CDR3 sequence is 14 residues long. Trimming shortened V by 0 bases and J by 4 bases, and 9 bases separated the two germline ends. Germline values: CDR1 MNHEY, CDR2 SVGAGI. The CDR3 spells CASSYSDRRTEAFF. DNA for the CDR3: TGTGCCAGCAGTTACTCAGACAGGCGCACTGAAGCTTTCTTT.

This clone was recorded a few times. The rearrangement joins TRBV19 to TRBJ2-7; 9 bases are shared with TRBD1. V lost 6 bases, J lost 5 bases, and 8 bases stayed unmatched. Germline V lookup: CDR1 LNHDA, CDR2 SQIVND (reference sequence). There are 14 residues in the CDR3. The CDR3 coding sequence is TGTGCCAGTAGCCCCGGACAGGGGATGGACGAGCAGTACTTC. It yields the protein CASSPGQGMDEQYF.

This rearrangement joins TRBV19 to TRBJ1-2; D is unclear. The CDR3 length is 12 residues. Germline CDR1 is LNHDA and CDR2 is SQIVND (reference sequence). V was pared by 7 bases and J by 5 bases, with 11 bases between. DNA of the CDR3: TGTGCCAGTACCCTGCGCCGGTATGGCTACACCTTC. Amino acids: CASTLRRYGYTF.

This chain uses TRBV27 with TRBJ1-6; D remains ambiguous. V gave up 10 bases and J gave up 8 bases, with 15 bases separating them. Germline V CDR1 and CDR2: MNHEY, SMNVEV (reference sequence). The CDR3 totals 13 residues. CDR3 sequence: CATAVREDSPLHF. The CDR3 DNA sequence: TGTGCCACAGCGGTAAGGGAAGATTCACCCCTCCACTTT.

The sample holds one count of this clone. The CDR3 loop is CASSPGGTVPSGYTF. In DNA form, the CDR3 reads TGCGCCAGCAGCCCCGGCGGGACGGTCCCCTCGGGCTACACCTTC. The genes are TRBV5-1 and TRBJ1-2; TRBD1 is a possible D gene (5 bases). Trimming removed 4 bases at V and 8 bases at J, with 21 bases between. The CDR3 runs 15 residues. The germline V gene encodes CDR1 SGHRS and CDR2 YFSETQ.

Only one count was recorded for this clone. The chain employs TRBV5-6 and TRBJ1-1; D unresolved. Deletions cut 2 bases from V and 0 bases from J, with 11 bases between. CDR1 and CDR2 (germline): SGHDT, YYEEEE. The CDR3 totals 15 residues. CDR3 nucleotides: TGTGCCAGCAGCTTCTTTATGGAGATGAACACTGAAGCTTTCTTT. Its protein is CASSFFMEMNTEAFF.

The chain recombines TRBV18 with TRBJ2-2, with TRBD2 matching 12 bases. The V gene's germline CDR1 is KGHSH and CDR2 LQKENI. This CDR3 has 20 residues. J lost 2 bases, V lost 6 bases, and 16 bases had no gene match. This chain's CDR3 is CASSRGPSGRALANTGELFF. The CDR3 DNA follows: TGTGCCAGCTCCCGGGGCCCTAGCGGGAGGGCCCTCGCAAACACCGGGGAGCTGTTTTTT.

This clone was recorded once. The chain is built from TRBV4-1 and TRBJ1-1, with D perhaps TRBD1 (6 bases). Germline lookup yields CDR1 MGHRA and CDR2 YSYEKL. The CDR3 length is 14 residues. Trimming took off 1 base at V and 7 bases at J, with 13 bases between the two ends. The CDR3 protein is CASSQGAGADEAFF. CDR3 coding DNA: TGCGCCAGCAGCCAAGGAGCAGGGGCTGATGAAGCTTTCTTT.

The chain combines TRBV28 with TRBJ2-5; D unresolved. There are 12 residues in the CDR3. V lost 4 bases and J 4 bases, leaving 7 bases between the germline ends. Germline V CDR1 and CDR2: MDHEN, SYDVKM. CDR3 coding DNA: TGTGCCAGCAGTTCCCCTACAGAGACCCAGTACTTC. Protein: CASSSPTETQYF.

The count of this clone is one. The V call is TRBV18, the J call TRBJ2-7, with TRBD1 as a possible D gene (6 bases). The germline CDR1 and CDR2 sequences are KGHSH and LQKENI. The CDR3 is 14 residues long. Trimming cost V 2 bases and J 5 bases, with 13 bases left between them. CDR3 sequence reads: CASSPIQGTNEQYF. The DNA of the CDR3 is TGTGCCAGCTCACCAATACAGGGCACCAACGAGCAGTACTTC.

CDR3: CAWIYSGELGYTF. The DNA of the CDR3 is TGTGCCTGGATTTACTCGGGGGAACTTGGCTACACCTTC. The V call is TRBV30, the J call TRBJ1-2; a weak D match, TRBD1 (5 bases). CDR3 length equals 13 residues. The V gene lost 4 bases and the J gene lost 7 bases, with 16 bases spanning the gap. Per germline, CDR1 GTSNPN and CDR2 SVGIG (reference sequence).

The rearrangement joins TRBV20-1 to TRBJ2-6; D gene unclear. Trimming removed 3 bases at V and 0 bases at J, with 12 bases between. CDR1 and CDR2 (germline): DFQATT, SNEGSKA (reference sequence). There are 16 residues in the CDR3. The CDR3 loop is CSASVGNPSGANVLTF. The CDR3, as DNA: TGCAGTGCTAGTGTCGGTAACCCCTCTGGGGCCAACGTCCTGACTTTC.

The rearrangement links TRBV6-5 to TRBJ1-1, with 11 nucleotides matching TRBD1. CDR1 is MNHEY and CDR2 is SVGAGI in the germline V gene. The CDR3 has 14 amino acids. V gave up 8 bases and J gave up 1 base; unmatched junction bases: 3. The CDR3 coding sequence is TGTGCCAGCGGGACAGGGGGGACGAACACTGAAGCTTTCTTT. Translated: CASGTGGTNTEAFF.

The CDR3 nucleotides are TGTGCCAGCTATCGCGCACAGGGTTCCCGCGAGCAGTACTTC. Its protein is CASYRAQGSREQYF. The J gene is TRBJ2-7, the V gene TRBV6-5; possibly TRBD1 for D (6 bases). The CDR3 is 14 residues long. V gave up 8 bases and J gave up 6 bases, with 20 bases separating them. Germline V gives CDR1 MNHEY, CDR2 SVGAGI.

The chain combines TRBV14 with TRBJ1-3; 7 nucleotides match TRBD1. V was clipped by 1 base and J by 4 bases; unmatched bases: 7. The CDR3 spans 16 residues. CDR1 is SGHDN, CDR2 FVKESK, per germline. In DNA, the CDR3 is TGTGCCAGCAGCCAAGGACAGGGAAAGTGGGGAAACACCATATATTTT. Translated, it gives CASSQGQGKWGNTIYF.

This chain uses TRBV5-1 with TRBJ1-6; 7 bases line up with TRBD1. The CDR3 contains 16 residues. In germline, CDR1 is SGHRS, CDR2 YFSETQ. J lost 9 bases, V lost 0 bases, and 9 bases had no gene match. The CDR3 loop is CASSLGGTEITSPLHF. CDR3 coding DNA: TGCGCCAGCAGCTTGGGTGGGACAGAGATTACTTCACCCCTCCACTTT.

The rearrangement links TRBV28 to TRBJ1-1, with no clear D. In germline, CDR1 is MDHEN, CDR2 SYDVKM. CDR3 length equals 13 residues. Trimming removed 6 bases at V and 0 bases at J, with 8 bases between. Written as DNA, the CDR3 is TGTGCCAGCAGGGAGCCGATGAACACTGAAGCTTTCTTT. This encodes CASREPMNTEAFF.

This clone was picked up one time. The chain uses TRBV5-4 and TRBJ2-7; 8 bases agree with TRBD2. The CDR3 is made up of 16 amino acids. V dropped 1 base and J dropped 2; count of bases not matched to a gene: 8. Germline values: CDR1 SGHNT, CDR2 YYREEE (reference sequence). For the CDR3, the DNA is TGTGCCAGCAGCTTGAGCCCGTCTAGCGGGCCCTACGAGCAGTACTTC. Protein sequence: CASSLSPSSGPYEQYF.

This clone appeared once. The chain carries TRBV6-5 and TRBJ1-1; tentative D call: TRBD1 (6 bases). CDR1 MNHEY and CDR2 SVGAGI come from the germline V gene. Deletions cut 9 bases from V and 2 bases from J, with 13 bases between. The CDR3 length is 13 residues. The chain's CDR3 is CASRTDPNTEAFF. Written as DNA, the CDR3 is TGTGCCAGTAGGACAGACCCTAACACTGAAGCTTTCTTT.

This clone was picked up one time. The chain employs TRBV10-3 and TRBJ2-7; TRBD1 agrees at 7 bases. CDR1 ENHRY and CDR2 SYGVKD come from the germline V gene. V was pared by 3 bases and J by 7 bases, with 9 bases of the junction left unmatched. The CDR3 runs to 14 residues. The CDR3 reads CAISDEEGAREQYF. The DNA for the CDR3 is TGTGCCATCAGTGATGAAGAGGGGGCGCGTGAGCAGTACTTC.

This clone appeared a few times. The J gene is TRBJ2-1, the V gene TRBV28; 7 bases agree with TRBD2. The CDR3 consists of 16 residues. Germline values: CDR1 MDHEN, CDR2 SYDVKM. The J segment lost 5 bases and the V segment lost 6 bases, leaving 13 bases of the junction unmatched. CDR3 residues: CASRDRSGTQHNEQFF. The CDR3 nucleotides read TGTGCCAGCAGGGATAGAAGCGGGACGCAACACAATGAGCAGTTCTTC.

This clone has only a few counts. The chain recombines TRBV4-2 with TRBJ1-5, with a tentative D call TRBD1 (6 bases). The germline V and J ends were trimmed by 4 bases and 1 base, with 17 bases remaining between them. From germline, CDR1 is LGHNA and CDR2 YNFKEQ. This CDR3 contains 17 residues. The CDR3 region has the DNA TGTGCCAGCAGCCGAGCACAGGGACCGGGGAGCAATCAGCCCCAGCATTTT. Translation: CASSRAQGPGSNQPQHF.

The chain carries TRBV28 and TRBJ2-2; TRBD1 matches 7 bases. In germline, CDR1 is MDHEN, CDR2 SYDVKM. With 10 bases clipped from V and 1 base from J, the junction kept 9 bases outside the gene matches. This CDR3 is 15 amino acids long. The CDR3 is CATLPTGVNTGELFF. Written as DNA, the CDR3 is TGTGCCACCTTACCAACAGGGGTGAACACCGGGGAGCTGTTTTTT.

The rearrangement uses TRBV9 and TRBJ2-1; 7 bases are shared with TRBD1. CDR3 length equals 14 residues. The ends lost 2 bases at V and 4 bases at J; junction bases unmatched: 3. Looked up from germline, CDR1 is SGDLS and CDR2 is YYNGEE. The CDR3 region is CASSVGTAYNEQFF. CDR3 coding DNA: TGTGCCAGCAGCGTCGGGACAGCTTACAATGAGCAGTTCTTC.

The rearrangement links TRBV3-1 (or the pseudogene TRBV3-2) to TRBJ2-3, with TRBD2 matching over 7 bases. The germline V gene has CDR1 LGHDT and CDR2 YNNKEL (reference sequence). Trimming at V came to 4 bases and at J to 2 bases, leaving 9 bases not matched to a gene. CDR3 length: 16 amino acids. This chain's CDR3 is CASSPPKGGFTDTQYF. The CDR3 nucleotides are TGTGCCAGCAGCCCCCCTAAGGGAGGGTTCACAGATACGCAGTATTTT.

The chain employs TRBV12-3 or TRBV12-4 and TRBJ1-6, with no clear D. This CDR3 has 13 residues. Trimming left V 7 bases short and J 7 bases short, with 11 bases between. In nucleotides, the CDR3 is TGTGCCAGCACTAAACAGACAAATTCACCCCTCCACTTT. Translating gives CASTKQTNSPLHF.

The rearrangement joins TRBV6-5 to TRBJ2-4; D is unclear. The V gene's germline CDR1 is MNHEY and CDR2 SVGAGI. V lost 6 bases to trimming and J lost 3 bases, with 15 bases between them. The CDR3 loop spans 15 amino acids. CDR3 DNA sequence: TGTGCCAGCAGATCACTGCTATATCTCAAAAACATTCAGTACTTC. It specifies CASRSLLYLKNIQYF.

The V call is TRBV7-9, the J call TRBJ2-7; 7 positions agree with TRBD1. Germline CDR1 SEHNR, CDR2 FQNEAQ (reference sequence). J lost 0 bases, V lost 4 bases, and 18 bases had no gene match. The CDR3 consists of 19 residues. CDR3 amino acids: CASSSPPATYRGFSYEQYF. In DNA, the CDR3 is TGTGCCAGCAGCTCCCCCCCCGCCACTTACAGGGGCTTCTCCTACGAGCAGTACTTC.